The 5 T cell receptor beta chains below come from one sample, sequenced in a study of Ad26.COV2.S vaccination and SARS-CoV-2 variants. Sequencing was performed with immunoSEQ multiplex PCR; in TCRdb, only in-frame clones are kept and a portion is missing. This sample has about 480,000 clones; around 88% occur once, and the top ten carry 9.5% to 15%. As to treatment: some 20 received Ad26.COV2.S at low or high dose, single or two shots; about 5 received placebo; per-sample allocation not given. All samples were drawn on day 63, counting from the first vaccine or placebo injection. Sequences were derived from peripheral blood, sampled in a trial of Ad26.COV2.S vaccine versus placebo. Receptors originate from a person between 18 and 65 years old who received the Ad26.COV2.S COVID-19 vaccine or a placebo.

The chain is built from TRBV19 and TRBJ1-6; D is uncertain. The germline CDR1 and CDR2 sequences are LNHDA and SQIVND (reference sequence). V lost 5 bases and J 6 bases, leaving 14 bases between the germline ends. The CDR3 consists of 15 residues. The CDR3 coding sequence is TGTGCCAGTAGTGCCCAAGACTCTGGTAATTCACCCCTCCACTTT. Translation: CASSAQDSGNSPLHF.

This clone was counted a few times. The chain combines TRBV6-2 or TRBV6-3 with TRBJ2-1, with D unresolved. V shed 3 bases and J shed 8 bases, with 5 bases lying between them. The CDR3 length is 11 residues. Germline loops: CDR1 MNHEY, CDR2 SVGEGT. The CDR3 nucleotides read TGTGCCAGCAGTTATACCTATGAGCAGTTCTTC. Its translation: CASSYTYEQFF.

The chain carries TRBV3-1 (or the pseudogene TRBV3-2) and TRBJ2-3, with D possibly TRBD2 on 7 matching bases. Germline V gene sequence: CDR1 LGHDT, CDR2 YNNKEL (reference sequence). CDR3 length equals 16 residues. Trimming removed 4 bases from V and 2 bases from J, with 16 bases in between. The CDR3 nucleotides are TGTGCCAGCAGCCCCGGGGGGCGGATGTCCACAGATACGCAGTATTTT. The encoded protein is CASSPGGRMSTDTQYF.

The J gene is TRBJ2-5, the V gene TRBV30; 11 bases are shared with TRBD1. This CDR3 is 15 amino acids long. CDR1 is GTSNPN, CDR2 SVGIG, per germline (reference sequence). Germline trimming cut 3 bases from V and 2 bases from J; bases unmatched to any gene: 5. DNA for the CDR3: TGTGCCTGGAGACCGGGACAGGGGGGACAAGAGACCCAGTACTTC. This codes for CAWRPGQGGQETQYF.

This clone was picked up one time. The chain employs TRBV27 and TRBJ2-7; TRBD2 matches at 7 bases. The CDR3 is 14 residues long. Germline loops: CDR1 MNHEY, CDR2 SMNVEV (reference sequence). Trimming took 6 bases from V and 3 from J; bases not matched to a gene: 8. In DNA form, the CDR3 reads TGTGCCAGCAGCCACGGGACTACACGCTACGAGCAGTACTTC. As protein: CASSHGTTRYEQYF.